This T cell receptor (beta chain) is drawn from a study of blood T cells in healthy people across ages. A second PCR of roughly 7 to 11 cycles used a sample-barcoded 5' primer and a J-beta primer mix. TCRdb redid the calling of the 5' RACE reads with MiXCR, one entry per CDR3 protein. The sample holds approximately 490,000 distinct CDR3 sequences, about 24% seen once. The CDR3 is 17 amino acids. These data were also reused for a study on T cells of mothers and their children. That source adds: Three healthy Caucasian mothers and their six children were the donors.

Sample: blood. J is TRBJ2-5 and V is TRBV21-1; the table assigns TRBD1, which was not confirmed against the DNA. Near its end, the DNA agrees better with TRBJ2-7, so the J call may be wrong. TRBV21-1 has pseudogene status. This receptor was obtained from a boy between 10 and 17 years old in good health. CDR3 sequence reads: CAGSKGKARQNSYEQYF. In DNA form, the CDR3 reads TGTGCCGGCAGCAAAGGAAAAGCGCGCCAAAACTCCTACGAGCAGTACTTC.